This T cell receptor beta chain was recovered during a study of human T cells and chemical hapten exposure. CDR1 is MDHEN and CDR2 is SYDVKM in the germline V gene. This CDR3 spans 14 amino acids. The V gene lost 5 bases and the J gene lost 6 bases, with 14 bases spanning the gap. In TCRdb, the RACE reads were re-called with MiXCR into one record per CDR3 protein. The repertoire has around 340,000 distinct CDR3 sequences, around 7% of them found once; the top ten carry around 8.2%. The time point was: patch test 1, 2 weeks after DPC sensitization. The treatment was: therapeutic diphenylcyclopropenone sensitization with weekly scalp DPC. This clonotype showed up many times.

The sequence derives from a woman under 30 with alopecia areata. Some clones in this sample may be carry-over from other donors' samples. This specimen consisted of whole blood, obtained in connection with sensitization to the hapten diphenylcyclopropenone (DPC). V is TRBV28 and J is TRBJ1-5, with D unresolved. The CDR3 DNA reads TGTGCCAGCAGTCCCGCGGACGCTAGTCAGCCCCAGCATTTT. It codes for CASSPADASQPQHF.